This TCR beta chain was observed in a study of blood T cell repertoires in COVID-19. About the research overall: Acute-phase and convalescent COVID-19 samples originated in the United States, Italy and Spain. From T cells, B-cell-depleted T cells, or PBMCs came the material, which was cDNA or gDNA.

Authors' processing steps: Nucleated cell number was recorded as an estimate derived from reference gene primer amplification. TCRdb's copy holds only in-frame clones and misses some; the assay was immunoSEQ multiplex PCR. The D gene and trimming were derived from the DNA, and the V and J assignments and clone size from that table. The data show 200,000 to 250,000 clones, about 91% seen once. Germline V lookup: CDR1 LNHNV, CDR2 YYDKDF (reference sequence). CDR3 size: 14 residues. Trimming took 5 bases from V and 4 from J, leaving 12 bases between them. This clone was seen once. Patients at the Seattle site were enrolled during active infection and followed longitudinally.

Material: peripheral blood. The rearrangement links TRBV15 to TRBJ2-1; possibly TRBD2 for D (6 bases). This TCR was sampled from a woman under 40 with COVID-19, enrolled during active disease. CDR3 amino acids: CATSGSDYYNEQFF. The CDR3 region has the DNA TGTGCCACCAGCGGGTCGGACTATTACAATGAGCAGTTCTTC.